This T cell receptor beta chain was documented in a study of T cells after posttransplantation cyclophosphamide. Study-level results: Recipient CMV seropositivity and CMV reactivation strongly tracked TRB clonality. Later blood repertoires were often dominated by clones from the donor CD8+ memory compartment. Blood and skin or GI T cell repertoires showed limited TRB overlap.

This CDR3 spans 16 amino acids. Germline CDR1 is MNHNY and CDR2 is SVGAGI (reference sequence). The V and J ends lost 0 bases and 3 bases, in that order; junction bases with no gene match: 5. A marrow graft followed busulfan-fludarabine conditioning, with cyclophosphamide on days +3 and +4. On this clone itself: No antigen is known for it.

Sequencing was performed with immunoSEQ multiplex PCR; in TCRdb, only in-frame clones are kept and a portion is missing. In the table there are thousands of clones, over 75% of which are singletons. Here the sequenced sample was CD4+ T cells sorted from blood, taken approximately 380 days after allogeneic stem cell transplant with posttransplant cyclophosphamide. V is TRBV6-6 and J is TRBJ1-1; 9 positions agree with TRBD1. The source of this sequence is a male patient between 45 and 60 years old who received an allogeneic stem cell transplant from a related donor and was CMV-positive. Some T cells may have originated in the graft donor. CDR3: CASSYSGTGLYTEAFF. In DNA form, the CDR3 reads TGTGCCAGCAGTTACTCCGGGACAGGGTTATACACTGAAGCTTTCTTT.